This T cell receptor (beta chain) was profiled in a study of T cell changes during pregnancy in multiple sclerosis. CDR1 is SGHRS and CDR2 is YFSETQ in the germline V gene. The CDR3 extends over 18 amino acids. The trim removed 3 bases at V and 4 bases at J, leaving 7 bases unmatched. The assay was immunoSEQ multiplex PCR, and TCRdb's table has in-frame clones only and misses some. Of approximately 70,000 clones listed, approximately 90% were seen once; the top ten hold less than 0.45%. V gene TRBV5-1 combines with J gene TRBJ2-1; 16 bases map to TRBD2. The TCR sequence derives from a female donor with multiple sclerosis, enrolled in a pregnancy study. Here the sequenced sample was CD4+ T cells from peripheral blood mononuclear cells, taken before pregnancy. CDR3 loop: CASSWGLAGGATYNEQFF. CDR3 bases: TGCGCCAGCAGCTGGGGACTAGCGGGAGGGGCCACTTACAATGAGCAGTTCTTC.